The rows below give T cell receptor beta chains drawn from one sample of a study of early T cells in non-severe SARS-CoV-2 infection. TCRdb re-called the 5' RACE reads through MiXCR, storing one row per CDR3 protein. The sample lists roughly 45,000 distinct CDR3 sequences; over 3.5% were seen once. The sequenced sample was whole blood. These receptors originate from an adult who was a healthcare worker with PCR-confirmed SARS-CoV-2 infection or an uninfected control (not recorded which). Both conserved end residues are trimmed from each CDR3.

length,V,CDR3
13,TRBV25-1,ASSDPGQVAHEQY
14,TRBV20-1,SARLLAGGPKNIQY
14,TRBV11-3,ASSYRTGRNTGELF
13,TRBV2,ASILQGTDQETQY
10,TRBV11-3,ASSSPDKVQY
13,TRBV19,ASSTWDGTSYEQY
11,TRBV24-1,ATSDLDRGEQY
13,TRBV6-1,ASSEQGRGANVLT
9,TRBV29-1,SVEANEKLF
12,TRBV7-3,ASSLGLALDTQY
11,TRBV10-1,ASSNRNTGELF
12,TRBV12-3/TRBV12-4,ASRLGTEGEKLF
11,TRBV29-1,SVQSFQSDTQY
11,TRBV7-2,ASSPADRDGYT
12,TRBV20-1,SGRENTITDTQY
9,TRBV20-1,SASATYEQY
14,TRBV24-1,ATSDAGQPSTDTQY
14,TRBV20-1,SASKASGGLTDTQY